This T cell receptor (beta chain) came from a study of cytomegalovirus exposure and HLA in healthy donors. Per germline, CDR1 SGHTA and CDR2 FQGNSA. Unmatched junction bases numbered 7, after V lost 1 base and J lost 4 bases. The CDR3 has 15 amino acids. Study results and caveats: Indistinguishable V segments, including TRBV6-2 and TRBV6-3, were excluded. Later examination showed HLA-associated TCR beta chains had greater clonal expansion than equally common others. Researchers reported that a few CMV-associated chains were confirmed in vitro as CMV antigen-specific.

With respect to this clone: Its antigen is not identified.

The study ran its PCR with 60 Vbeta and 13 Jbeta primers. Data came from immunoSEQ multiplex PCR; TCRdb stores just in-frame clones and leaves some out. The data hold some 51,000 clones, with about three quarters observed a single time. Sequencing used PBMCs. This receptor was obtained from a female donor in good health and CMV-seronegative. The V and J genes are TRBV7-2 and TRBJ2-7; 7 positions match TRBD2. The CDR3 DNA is TGTGCCAGCAGCTTAGAGGGCGGGAGCAGGTACGAGCAGTACTTC. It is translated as CASSLEGGSRYEQYF.